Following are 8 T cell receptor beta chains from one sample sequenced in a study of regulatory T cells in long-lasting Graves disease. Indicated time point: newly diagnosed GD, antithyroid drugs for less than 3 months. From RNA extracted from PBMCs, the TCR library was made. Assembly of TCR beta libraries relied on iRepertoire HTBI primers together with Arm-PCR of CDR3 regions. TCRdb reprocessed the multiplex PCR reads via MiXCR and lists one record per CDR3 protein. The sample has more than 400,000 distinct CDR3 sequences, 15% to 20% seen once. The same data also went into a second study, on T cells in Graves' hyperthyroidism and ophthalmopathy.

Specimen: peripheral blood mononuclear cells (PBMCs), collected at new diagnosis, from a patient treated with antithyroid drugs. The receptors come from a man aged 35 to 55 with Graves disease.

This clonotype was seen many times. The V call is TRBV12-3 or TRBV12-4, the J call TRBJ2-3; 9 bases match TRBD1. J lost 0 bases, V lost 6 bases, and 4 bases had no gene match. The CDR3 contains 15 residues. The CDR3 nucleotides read TGTGCCAGCAGCCCGGGACAGGGAAGCACAGATACGCAGTATTTT. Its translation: CASSPGQGSTDTQYF.

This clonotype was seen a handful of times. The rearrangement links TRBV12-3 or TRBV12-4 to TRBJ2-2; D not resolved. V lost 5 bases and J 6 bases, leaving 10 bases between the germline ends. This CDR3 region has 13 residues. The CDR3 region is CASSLSVAGELFF. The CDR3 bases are TGTGCCAGCAGTCTTTCGGTCGCCGGGGAGCTGTTTTTT.

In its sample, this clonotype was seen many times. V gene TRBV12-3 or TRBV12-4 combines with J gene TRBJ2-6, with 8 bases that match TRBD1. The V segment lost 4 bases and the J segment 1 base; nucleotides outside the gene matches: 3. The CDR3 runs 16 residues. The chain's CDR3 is CASSSHRGSGANVLTF. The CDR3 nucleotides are TGTGCCAGCAGTTCTCACAGGGGGTCTGGGGCCAACGTCCTGACTTTC.

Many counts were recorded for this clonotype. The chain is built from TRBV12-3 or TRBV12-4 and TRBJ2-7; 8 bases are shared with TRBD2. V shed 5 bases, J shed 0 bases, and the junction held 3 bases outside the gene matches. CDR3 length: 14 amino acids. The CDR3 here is CASSLSGNSYEQYF. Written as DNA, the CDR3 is TGTGCCAGCAGTCTTAGCGGGAACTCCTACGAGCAGTACTTC.

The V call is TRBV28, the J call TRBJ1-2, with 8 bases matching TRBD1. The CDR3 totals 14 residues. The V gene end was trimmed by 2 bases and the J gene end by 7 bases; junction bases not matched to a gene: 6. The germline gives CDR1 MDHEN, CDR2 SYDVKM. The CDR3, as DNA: TGTGCCAGCAGTTTAGACAGGGGTACGCCTGGCTACACCTTC. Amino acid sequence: CASSLDRGTPGYTF.

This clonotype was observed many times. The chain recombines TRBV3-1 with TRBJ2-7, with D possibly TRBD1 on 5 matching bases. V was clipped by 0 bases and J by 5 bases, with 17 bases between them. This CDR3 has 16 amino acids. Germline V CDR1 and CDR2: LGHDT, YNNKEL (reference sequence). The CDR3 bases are TGTGCCAGCAGCCAAGATGCAGGGCTACTTAGTCACGAGCAGTACTTC. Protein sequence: CASSQDAGLLSHEQYF.

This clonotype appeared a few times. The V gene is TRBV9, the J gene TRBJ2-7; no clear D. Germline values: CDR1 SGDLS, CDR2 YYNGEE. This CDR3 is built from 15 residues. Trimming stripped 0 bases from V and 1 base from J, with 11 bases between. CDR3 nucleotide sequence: TGTGCCAGCAGCGTAGCCCCGTTCGGTTCCTACGAGCAGTACTTC. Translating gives CASSVAPFGSYEQYF. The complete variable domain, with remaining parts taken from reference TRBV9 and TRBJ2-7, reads DSGVTQTPKHLITATGQRVTLRCSPRSGDLSVYWYQQSLDQGLQFLIQYYNGEERAKGNILERFSAQQFPDLHSELNLSSLELGDSALYFCASSVAPFGSYEQYFGPGTRLTVT.

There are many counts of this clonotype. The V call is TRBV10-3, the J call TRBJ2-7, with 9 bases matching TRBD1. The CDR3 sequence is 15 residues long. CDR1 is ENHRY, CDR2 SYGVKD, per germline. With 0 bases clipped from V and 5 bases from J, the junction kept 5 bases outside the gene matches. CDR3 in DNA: TGTGCCATCAGTGAGTCGGGACAGGGTCGCGACGAGCAGTACTTC. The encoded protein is CAISESGQGRDEQYF.